Presented here are 13 T cell receptor beta chains from one specimen sequenced in a study of regulatory T cells in long-lasting Graves disease. The time point here: persistent/refractory GD, antithyroid drugs over 5 years with positive TRAb. The authors made the TCR library using RNA they extracted from PBMCs. Sequencing libraries for TCR beta were prepared with iRepertoire HTBI primers and Arm-PCR of CDR3 regions. TCRdb reanalysed the multiplex PCR reads using MiXCR and keeps one entry per CDR3 protein. The sample lists more than 650,000 distinct CDR3 sequences; around 30% were seen once. Here the sequenced sample was peripheral blood mononuclear cells (PBMCs), taken when the disease was refractory, from a patient treated with antithyroid drugs. These TCRs come from a female donor with Graves disease.

Only a few counts were recorded for this clonotype. This sequence joins TRBV18 and TRBJ1-1; D is possibly TRBD1 (6 bases). This CDR3 is 12 amino acids long. Germline CDR1 is KGHSH and CDR2 is LQKENI. V lost 3 bases and J lost 11, with 13 bases in between. The CDR3 sequence: CASSPSGGEAFF. The CDR3 DNA is TGTGCCAGCTCACCCTCTGGGGGCGAGGCTTTCTTT. Filled out from reference TRBV18 and TRBJ1-1, the complete variable domain reads NAGVMQNPRHLVRRRGQEARLRCSPMKGHSHVYWYRQLPEEGLKFMVYLQKENIIDESGMPKERFSAEFPKEGPSILRIQQVVRGDSAAYFCASSPSGGEAFFGQGTRLTVV.

This sequence joins TRBV6-2 or TRBV6-3 and TRBJ2-7; D uncertain. Trimming shortened V by 1 base and J by 2 bases, and 12 bases separated the two germline ends. The V gene's germline CDR1 is MNHEY and CDR2 SVGEGT. The CDR3 length is 15 residues. DNA for the CDR3: TGTGCCAGCAGTTACTTTGGACCGAAGGCCTACGAGCAGTACTTC. It codes for CASSYFGPKAYEQYF.

This chain uses TRBV10-3 with TRBJ1-6; D unclear. The V gene's germline CDR1 is ENHRY and CDR2 SYGVKD. V lost 10 bases and J 2 bases, leaving 12 bases between the germline ends. The length of the CDR3 is 14 residues. CDR3 bases: TGTGCCACCACGGACGGACCCTATAATTCACCCCTCCACTTT. This gives the protein CATTDGPYNSPLHF.

This clonotype appeared a few times. The CDR3 nucleotides read TGTGCCACAAGCCCAGGACTGACAAACACTGAAGCTTTCTTT. Translated: CATSPGLTNTEAFF. The chain uses TRBV2 and TRBJ1-1; D is ambiguous. V lost 10 bases and J 2 bases, leaving 17 bases between the germline ends. Looked up from germline, CDR1 is SNHLY and CDR2 is FYNNEI. This CDR3 has 14 amino acids.

In this sample, this clonotype turned up a few times. This sequence joins TRBV5-6 and TRBJ2-6; 10 bases align to TRBD1. The CDR3 spans 14 residues. Germline V lookup: CDR1 SGHDT, CDR2 YYEEEE. Trimming removed 2 bases from V and 19 bases from J; junction bases left unmatched: 12. The CDR3 nucleotides read TGTGCCAGCAGCTTTGACAGGGGGCCCATAAGGACAACTTTC. It yields the protein CASSFDRGPIRTTF.

A few counts support this clonotype. The CDR3 loop reads CASSSQGLAGVGYEQYF. CDR3 sequence (DNA): TGTGCCAGCAGTTCCCAGGGACTAGCGGGAGTGGGGTACGAGCAGTACTTC. This chain joins TRBV28 and TRBJ2-7, with 14 bases matching TRBD2. The germline CDR1 and CDR2 sequences are MDHEN and SYDVKM. The CDR3 loop spans 17 amino acids. With 4 bases clipped from V and 4 bases from J, the junction kept 9 bases outside the gene matches. Together with reference TRBV28 and TRBJ2-7, the CDR3 gives the full variable domain: DVKVTQSSRYLVKRTGEKVFLECVQDMDHENMFWYRQDPGLGLRLIYFSYDVKMKEKGDIPEGYSVSREKKERFSLILESASTNQTSMYLCASSSQGLAGVGYEQYFGPGTRLTVT.

The chain combines TRBV27 with TRBJ2-2, with D unresolved. Trimming shortened V by 3 bases and J by 4 bases, and 12 bases separated the two germline ends. The length of the CDR3 is 15 residues. Germline CDR1 reads MNHEY; CDR2 reads SMNVEV (reference sequence). The CDR3 reads CASSFLQSGTGELFF. The CDR3 DNA is TGTGCCAGCAGTTTTTTACAGTCGGGCACCGGGGAGCTGTTTTTT.

This clonotype was observed a handful of times. The chain is built from TRBV9 and TRBJ1-2, with no clear D. Germline V gene lookup returns CDR1 SGDLS and CDR2 YYNGEE. The CDR3 runs 14 residues. V lost 4 bases and J 0 bases, leaving 10 bases between the germline ends. The CDR3 protein is CASSTWGTNYGYTF. Written as DNA, the CDR3 is TGTGCCAGCAGCACTTGGGGTACTAACTATGGCTACACCTTC.

In this sample, this clonotype turned up a few times. This chain joins TRBV19 and TRBJ1-1; no clear D. Trimming removed 7 bases from V and 5 bases from J, with 14 bases in between. Germline lookup yields CDR1 LNHDA and CDR2 SQIVND (reference sequence). The CDR3 is 13 residues long. CDR3 sequence: CASTSGGRTEAFF. The CDR3 bases are TGTGCCAGTACCTCGGGAGGGAGGACTGAAGCTTTCTTT.

The chain couples TRBV7-6 to TRBJ1-2, with a weak D call TRBD1 (6 bases). CDR1 and CDR2 (germline): SGHVS, FNYEAQ. CDR3 length: 14 amino acids. Deletions cut 4 bases from V and 6 bases from J, with 15 bases between. CDR3 residues: CASSSPGGGHGYTF. For the CDR3, the DNA is TGTGCCAGCAGCTCACCTGGAGGGGGGCATGGCTACACCTTC.

In this sample, this clonotype turned up a few times. The gene calls are TRBV7-3 and TRBJ2-5; no firm D call. CDR3 length equals 15 residues. Germline lookup yields CDR1 SGHTA and CDR2 FQGTGA. V was pared by 3 bases and J by 5 bases, with 16 bases between. DNA of the CDR3: TGTGCCAGCAGCTTTAGTCCTTCGGCCCGGGAGACCCAGTACTTC. It codes for CASSFSPSARETQYF.

V usage is TRBV10-3 and J usage is TRBJ1-2; no reliable D call. Germline-derived CDR1 and CDR2 are ENHRY and SYGVKD. V lost 3 bases and J lost 8, with 16 bases in between. There are 14 residues in the CDR3. Written as DNA, the CDR3 is TGTGCCATCAGTGAAGGGCCCCTTTCTATGGGCTACACCTTC. It is translated as CAISEGPLSMGYTF.

The chain has TRBV27 and TRBJ1-2; tentatively, D is TRBD1 (5 bases). Trimming shortened V by 2 bases and J by 7 bases, and 14 bases separated the two germline ends. CDR1 is MNHEY, CDR2 SMNVEV, per germline (reference sequence). The length of the CDR3 is 14 residues. As DNA, the CDR3 is TGTGCCAGCAGTTTAGGGACCACGGCTCGTGGCTACACCTTC. Translation gives CASSLGTTARGYTF.